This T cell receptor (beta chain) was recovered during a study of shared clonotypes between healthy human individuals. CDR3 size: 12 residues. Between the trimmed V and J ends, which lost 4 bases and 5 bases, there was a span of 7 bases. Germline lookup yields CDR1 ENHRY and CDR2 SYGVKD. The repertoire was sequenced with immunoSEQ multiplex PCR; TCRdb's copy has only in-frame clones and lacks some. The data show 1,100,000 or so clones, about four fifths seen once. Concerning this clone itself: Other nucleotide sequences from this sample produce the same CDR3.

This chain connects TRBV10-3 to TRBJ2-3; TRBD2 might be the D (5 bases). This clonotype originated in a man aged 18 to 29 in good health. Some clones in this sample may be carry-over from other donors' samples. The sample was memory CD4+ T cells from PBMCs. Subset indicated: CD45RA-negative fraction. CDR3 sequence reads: CAISVGGDTQYF. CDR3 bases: TGTGCCATCAGTGTCGGAGGAGATACGCAGTATTTT.